This T cell receptor (beta chain) was retrieved from a study of cytomegalovirus exposure and HLA in healthy donors (dated by TCRdb to 2017 to 2019). Some background on the complete study: According to a later analysis, the 120 or so validation repertoires were produced on the same platform as the 680 or so repertoires of the first cohort. In addition to the first cohort of several hundred subjects, a separate validation cohort of 120 different subjects was used. The aim of the study was to test whether cataloging public T cell receptors could identify signatures of past pathogen exposure. The study combined high-throughput TCR immunosequencing, statistical association of individual TCRs with disease status, and machine learning to predict cytomegalovirus infection status. Paper-wide results and their limitations: Most TCR sequences were observed very rarely across donors, whereas some public TCRs were present in many individuals. The authors suggested that the approach could potentially be extended to other disease states and immunological phenotypes. Subsequent analysis determined that TCRs grouped into clusters in the first cohort also showed a tendency toward co-occurrence across the 120 or so validation repertoires, and approximately 93% of cluster scores exceeded 0. The study listed 150 to 200 TCR beta chains as associated with cytomegalovirus. A later analysis had no HLA typing for the validation cohort, so co-occurrence there was scored across all 130 or so repertoires. The classifier was reported to diagnose cytomegalovirus status with high specificity and sensitivity in both the original cohort and the validation cohort. A few of the identified cytomegalovirus-associated TCR beta chains were confirmed in vitro to be specific for cytomegalovirus antigens.

The germline V gene yields MDHEN for CDR1 and SYDVKM for CDR2. The germline ends are 16 bases apart after V is trimmed by 7 bases and J by 2 bases. Spanning cysteine to phenylalanine, the CDR3 consists of 15 amino acids. The read is trimmed to its CDR3 DNA, 45 bases read in frame from base 1. The library was generated by the immunoSEQ multiplex PCR assay. Per the original workflow: A statistical classification framework was built for diagnosing cytomegalovirus status from the catalog of TCR beta chain sequences. As stored in TCRdb, this immuneACCESS dataset retains in-frame rearrangements with V and J assigned. A fraction of the clones does not appear; measured against another copy, unresolved V genes explain less than half of the discrepancy, and the remainder lacks a known reason. V, J and clone size derive from that table, while D and trimming were established from the DNA sequence. The sample table holds about 180,000 clones, of which about 85% were seen once. Roughly 15% of the sample is held by the ten biggest clonotypes.

The donors belonged to the validation cohort of over a hundred subjects, which was separate from the approximately 610-subject first cohort. For this clone: No cognate antigen has been identified for it. No much larger clone exists at a distance of one base, and base qualities are not known.

The chain employs TRBV28 and TRBJ2-3, and possibly TRBD2, on 5 matching bases. The TCR was taken from a man younger than 35 in good health and CMV-seropositive. Sequences were obtained from PBMCs. The encoded CDR3 is CASTSGSANTDTQYF. The nucleotide sequence reads as follows: TGTGCCAGCACCTCGGGTAGCGCTAACACAGATACGCAGTATTTT.